This TCR beta chain was sequenced for a study of CD8+ T cells in alopecia areata (dated by TCRdb to between 2018 and 2020). Describing the broader study: Treated patients were enrolled in an open-label pilot trial of oral tofacitinib at 5 to 10 mg twice daily for moderate-to-severe alopecia areata. Scalp clonality was compared across normal scalp (n=4), patchy alopecia areata scalp (n=8), and alopecia totalis/universalis scalp (n=8). Tofacitinib-treated patients had biopsies at baseline and at 4 and 24 weeks of treatment, with a later scalp biopsy in several patients. The SALT score, which quantifies the percentage of affected scalp surface area, was used to measure disease severity in treated patients. On the human side, TCRbeta sequencing was run on scalp tissue and on sorted CD4+ and CD8+ peripheral blood T cells from healthy controls and from alopecia areata patients with either patchy or totalis/universalis disease. TCRbeta CDR3 regions were amplified by immunoSEQ multiplex PCR using 35 Vbeta forward and 13 Jbeta reverse primers. RNA came from the PAXgene miRNA kit for fixed scalp, the miRNeasy kit for PBMCs, and the RNeasy kit for mouse skin. Tofacitinib was given for 6 to 18 months, followed by 6 months of follow-up off drug to assess delayed response and recurrence. To study T cell clonal expansion in alopecia areata, the researchers applied high-throughput TCRbeta sequencing to both the C3H/HeJ mouse model and human patients. Study-wide conclusions, independent of this receptor: During tofacitinib treatment, many expanded lesional clones stuck around in both scalp and blood, and this persistence may partly explain why relapse happens after treatment is stopped. Because the treated cohort was small and had just a single nonresponder, larger studies are needed to establish links between baseline CD8+ expansion and response. Shared TCR sequences between patients were less evident than in mice, which may be partly attributable to HLA diversity in the patient population. Lesional scalp, especially in alopecia totalis/universalis, showed higher clonality and more expanded CD8+ clones than normal scalp, suggesting antigenic drive. Unlike mouse skin, where gammadelta T cells dominate, normal human skin contains resident alphabeta T cells that get sequenced too, which complicates analysis of the scalp TCR repertoire. With tofacitinib, both scalp clonality and the number of expanded CD8+ clones among the top 100 scalp clones went down significantly.

The receptor library was made with the immunoSEQ multiplex PCR assay. RNA was extracted from all samples and reverse transcribed into cDNA as template for TCR sequencing. SuperScript III was used to make first-strand cDNA, primed with a 2:1 mix of oligo-dT and random hexamers. A synthetic immune receptor repertoire was used to assess amplification bias, and residual bias was removed computationally. From the authors' description of their analysis: Raw reads were preprocessed to remove errors, and CDR3 was defined according to IMGT conventions as the region from the conserved cysteine to phenylalanine. Clonality was calculated as 1 minus Shannon entropy normalized by log2 of the number of productive unique TCRs. Whether scalp clones were CD4 or CD8 was inferred by matching scalp TCRbeta sequences against CD4 and CD8 repertoires sorted from blood. The source is immuneACCESS, and TCRdb retained only in-frame sequences with V and J called. Part of the clones is not carried over; for the studies checked, unresolved V genes explain less than half of this, and the remainder is unexplained. Clone size and V and J calls were adopted from that table, with D and trimming inferred from the DNA. For this sample the table gives a few hundred thousand clones, of which 45% to 70% were detected only once. The ten largest clonotypes hold 0.93% of the sample.

The treatment or condition label for this specimen denotes: oral pan-JAK inhibitor, 5-10 mg twice daily. Peripheral blood and lesional scalp punch biopsies were obtained from patients with alopecia areata. PBMCs were separated by density centrifugation and stained for CD3, CD4 and CD8, after which CD4+ and CD8+ T cells were sorted on a FACSAria. From the germline V gene, CDR1 is SQVTM and CDR2 is ANQGSEA. The CDR3, from cysteine to phenylalanine, totals 13 residues. The entry retains the CDR3 DNA only, 39 bases that are in frame from base 1. Germline trimming: 6 bases from V, 3 bases from J; junction bases outside gene matches: 3. Concerning this clone: Its antigen has not been determined. The record has no base qualities; no much larger clone is one base away.

The TCR sequence derives from a human donor with alopecia areata. The source was CD4+ T cells sorted from blood, collected at approximately week 52, from a patient treated with tofacitinib. Rearrangement joined TRBV29-1 to TRBJ1-1, with 11 bases matching TRBD1. The sequenced DNA: TGCAGCGTCTGGACAGGGGGCTACACTGAAGCTTTCTTT. Translated, it reads CSVWTGGYTEAFF.